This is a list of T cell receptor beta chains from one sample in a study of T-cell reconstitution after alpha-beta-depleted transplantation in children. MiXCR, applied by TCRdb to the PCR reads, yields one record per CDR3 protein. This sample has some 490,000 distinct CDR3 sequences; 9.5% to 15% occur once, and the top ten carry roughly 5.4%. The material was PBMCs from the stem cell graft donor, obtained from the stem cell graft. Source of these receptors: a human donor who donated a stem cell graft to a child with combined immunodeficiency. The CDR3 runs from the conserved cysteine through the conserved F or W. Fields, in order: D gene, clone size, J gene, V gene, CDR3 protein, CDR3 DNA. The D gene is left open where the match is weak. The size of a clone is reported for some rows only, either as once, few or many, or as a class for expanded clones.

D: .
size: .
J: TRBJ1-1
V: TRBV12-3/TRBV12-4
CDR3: CASTHERAEAFF
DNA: TGTGCCAGCACCCACGAGAGGGCTGAAGCTTTCTTT

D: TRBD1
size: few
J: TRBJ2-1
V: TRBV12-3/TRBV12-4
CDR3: CASSLGGQGSYNEQFF
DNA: TGTGCCAGCAGTTTGGGTGGACAGGGCTCCTACAATGAGCAGTTCTTC

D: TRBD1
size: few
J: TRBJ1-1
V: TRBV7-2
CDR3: CASSFPWDRDQGTEAFF
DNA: TGTGCCAGCAGCTTCCCTTGGGACAGGGATCAGGGCACTGAAGCTTTCTTT

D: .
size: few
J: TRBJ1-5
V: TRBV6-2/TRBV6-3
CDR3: CASTTLDSNQPQHF
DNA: TGTGCCAGCACCACCTTGGATAGCAATCAGCCCCAGCATTTT

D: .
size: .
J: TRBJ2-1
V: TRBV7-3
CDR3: CASSLEQGYNEQFF
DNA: TGTGCCAGCAGCTTAGAACAGGGATACAATGAGCAGTTCTTC

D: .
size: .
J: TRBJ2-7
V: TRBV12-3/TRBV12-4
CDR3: CASSKSSYEQYF
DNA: TGTGCCAGCAGTAAGAGCTCCTACGAGCAGTACTTC

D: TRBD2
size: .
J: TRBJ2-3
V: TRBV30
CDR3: CAWSLVAGAADTQYF
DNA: TGTGCCTGGAGTTTAGTAGCGGGAGCCGCAGATACGCAGTATTTT

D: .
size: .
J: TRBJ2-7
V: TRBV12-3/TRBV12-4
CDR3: CASSSPLTGSYEQYF
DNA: TGTGCCAGCAGTTCCCCGCTGACAGGTTCCTACGAGCAGTACTTC

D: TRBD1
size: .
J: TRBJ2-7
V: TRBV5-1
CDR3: CASSLRDRGFYEQYF
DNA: TGCGCCAGCAGCCTACGGGACAGGGGGTTCTACGAGCAGTACTTC

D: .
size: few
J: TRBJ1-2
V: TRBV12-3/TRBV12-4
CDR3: CASSLYRTESTYTF
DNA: TGTGCCAGCAGTTTATACCGTACGGAAAGTACCTACACCTTC

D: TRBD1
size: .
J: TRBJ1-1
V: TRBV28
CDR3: CASSPGQGGAFF
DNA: TGTGCCAGCAGTCCCGGACAGGGTGGGGCTTTCTTT

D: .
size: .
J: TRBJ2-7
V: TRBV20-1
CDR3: CSAENRRDNYEQYF
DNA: TGCAGTGCAGAAAACCGGCGGGATAACTACGAGCAGTACTTC

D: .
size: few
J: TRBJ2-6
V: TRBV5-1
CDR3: CASSWGPPGANVLTF
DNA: TGCGCCAGCAGCTGGGGACCCCCTGGGGCCAACGTCCTGACTTTC

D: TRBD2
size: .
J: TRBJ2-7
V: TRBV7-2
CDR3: CASGKSGGKYEQYF
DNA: TGTGCCAGCGGAAAGAGCGGGGGAAAATACGAGCAGTACTTC

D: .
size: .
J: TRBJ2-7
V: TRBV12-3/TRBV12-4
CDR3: CASSLVRGRAIYEQYF
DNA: TGTGCCAGCAGTTTAGTTCGCGGCAGAGCCATCTACGAGCAGTACTTC

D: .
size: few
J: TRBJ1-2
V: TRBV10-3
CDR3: CAISEGEATGTYGYTF
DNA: TGTGCCATCAGTGAAGGAGAAGCGACAGGCACCTATGGCTACACCTTC

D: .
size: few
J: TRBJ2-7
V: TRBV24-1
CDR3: CATSDLVPMGHLYEQYF
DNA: TGTGCCACCAGTGATCTGGTTCCAATGGGACACCTCTACGAGCAGTACTTC

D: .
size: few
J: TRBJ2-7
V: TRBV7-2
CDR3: CASSGYGDEQYF
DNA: TGTGCCAGCAGCGGCTACGGGGACGAGCAGTACTTC

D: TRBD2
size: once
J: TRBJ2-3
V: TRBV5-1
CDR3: CVSSLGLKYSTDTQYF
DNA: TGCGTCAGCAGCTTGGGACTAAAGTATAGCACAGATACGCAGTATTTT

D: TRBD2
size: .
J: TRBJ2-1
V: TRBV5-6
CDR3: CASSYGLAGSYEQFF
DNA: TGTGCCAGCAGCTACGGACTAGCGGGATCATATGAGCAGTTCTTC

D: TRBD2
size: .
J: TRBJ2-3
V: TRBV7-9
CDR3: CASSRLAGRGVAQYF
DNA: TGTGCCAGCAGCCGGCTAGCGGGAAGAGGGGTCGCGCAGTATTTT

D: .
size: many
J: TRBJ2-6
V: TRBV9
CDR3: CASSVDGVGANVLTF
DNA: TGTGCCAGCAGCGTAGATGGGGTTGGGGCCAACGTCCTGACTTTC

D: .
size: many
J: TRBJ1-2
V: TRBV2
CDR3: CASYYNYGYTF
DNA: TGTGCCAGCTATTACAACTATGGCTACACCTTC

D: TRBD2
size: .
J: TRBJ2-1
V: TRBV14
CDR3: CASSLSGRPSYNEQFF
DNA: TGTGCCAGCAGCCTTAGCGGGCGACCCTCCTACAATGAGCAGTTCTTC

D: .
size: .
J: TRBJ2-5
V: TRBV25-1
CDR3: CASSDLGVNQETQYF
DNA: TGTGCCAGCAGTGATCTAGGGGTGAACCAAGAGACCCAGTACTTC

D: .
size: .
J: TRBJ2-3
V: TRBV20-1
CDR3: CSASEAQGATDTQYF
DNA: TGCAGTGCTAGTGAAGCACAGGGCGCCACAGATACGCAGTATTTT

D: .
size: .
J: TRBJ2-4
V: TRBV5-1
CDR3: CASSSAGHGDVLAKNIQYF
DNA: TGCGCCAGCAGCTCAGCTGGACACGGGGACGTCCTAGCCAAAAACATTCAGTACTTC

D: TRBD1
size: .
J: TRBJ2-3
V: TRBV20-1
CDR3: CSAPRGLGTDTQYF
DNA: TGCAGTGCTCCTAGGGGGCTGGGGACAGATACGCAGTATTTT

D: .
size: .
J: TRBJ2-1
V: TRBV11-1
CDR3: CASSLTLVNEQFF
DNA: TGTGCCAGCAGCCTAACTCTAGTAAATGAGCAGTTCTTC

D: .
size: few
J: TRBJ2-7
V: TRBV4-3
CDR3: CASSQEIISDEQYF
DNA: TGCGCCAGCAGCCAAGAAATAATTAGTGACGAGCAGTACTTC

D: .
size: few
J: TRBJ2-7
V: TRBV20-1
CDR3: CSGLWVGVTYEQYF
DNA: TGCAGTGGCTTATGGGTGGGAGTGACCTACGAGCAGTACTTC

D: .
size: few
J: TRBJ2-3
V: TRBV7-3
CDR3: CASSSAGREPADTQYF
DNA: TGTGCCAGCAGCTCAGCGGGCCGGGAGCCGGCAGATACGCAGTATTTT

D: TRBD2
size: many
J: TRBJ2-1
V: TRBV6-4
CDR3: CASSVTPVGTSGNNEQFF
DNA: TGTGCCAGCAGCGTTACTCCCGTGGGGACTAGCGGGAACAATGAGCAGTTCTTC

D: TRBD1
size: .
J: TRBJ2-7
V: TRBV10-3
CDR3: CAISRDSFYEQYF
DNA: TGTGCCATTTCCCGGGACAGCTTTTACGAGCAGTACTTC

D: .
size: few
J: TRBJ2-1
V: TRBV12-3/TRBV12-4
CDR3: CASSLDDEQFF
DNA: TGTGCCAGCAGTTTAGATGATGAGCAGTTCTTC